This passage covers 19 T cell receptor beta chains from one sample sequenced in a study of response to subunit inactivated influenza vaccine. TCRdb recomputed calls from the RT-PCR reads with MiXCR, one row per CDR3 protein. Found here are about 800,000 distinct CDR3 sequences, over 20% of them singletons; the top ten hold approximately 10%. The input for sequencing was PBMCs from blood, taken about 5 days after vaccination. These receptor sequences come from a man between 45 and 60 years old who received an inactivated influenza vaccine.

CDR3 sequence: CASSRGTSGGRARYF. CDR3 sequence (DNA): TGTGCCAGCAGCCGAGGGACTAGCGGGGGCCGGGCCCGGTATTTT. The chain is built from TRBV3-1 and TRBJ2-3; 14 nucleotides line up with TRBD2. Trimming at V came to 4 bases and at J to 14 bases, leaving 11 bases not matched to a gene. The CDR3 spans 15 residues. CDR1 is LGHDT, CDR2 YNNKEL, per germline (reference sequence).

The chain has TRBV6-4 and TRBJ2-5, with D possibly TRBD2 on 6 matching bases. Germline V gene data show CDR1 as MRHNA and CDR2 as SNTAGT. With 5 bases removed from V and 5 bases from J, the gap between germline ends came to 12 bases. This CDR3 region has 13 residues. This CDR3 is CASSRDFGETQYF. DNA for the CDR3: TGTGCCAGCAGTAGGGACTTCGGGGAGACCCAGTACTTC.

The CDR3 DNA sequence: TGTGCCAGCAGTTCAACGGGGCTCTCGAACCCCACAGATACGCAGTATTTT. Encoded protein: CASSSTGLSNPTDTQYF. The gene calls are TRBV12-3 or TRBV12-4 and TRBJ2-3; TRBD1 or TRBD2 may be the D gene (5 bases each). This CDR3 has 17 residues. V lost 4 bases to trimming and J lost 2 bases, with 19 bases between them.

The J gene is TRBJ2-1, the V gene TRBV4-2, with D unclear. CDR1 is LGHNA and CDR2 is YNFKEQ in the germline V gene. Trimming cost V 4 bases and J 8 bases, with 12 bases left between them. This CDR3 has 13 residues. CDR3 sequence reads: CASSLDRTDEQFF. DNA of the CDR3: TGTGCCAGCAGCCTAGACCGTACGGATGAGCAGTTCTTC.

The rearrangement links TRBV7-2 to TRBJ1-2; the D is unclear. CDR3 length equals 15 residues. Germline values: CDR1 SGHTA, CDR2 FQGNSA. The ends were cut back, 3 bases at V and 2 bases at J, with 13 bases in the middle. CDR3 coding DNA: TGTGCCAGCAGCTTCCCCCACAGCGGAAACTATGGCTACACCTTC. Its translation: CASSFPHSGNYGYTF.

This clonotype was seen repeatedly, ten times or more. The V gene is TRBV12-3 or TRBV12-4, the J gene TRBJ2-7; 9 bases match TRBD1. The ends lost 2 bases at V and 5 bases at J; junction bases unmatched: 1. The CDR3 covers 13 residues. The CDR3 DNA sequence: TGTGCCAGCAGTTTAACAGGGGGCCACGAGCAGTACTTC. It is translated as CASSLTGGHEQYF.

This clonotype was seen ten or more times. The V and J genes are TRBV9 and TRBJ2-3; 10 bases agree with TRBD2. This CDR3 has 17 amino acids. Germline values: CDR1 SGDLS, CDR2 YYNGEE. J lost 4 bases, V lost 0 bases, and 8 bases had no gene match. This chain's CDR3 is CASSVVASGGLADTQYF. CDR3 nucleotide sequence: TGTGCCAGCAGCGTAGTGGCTAGCGGGGGACTGGCAGATACGCAGTATTTT. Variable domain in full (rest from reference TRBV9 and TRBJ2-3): DSGVTQTPKHLITATGQRVTLRCSPRSGDLSVYWYQQSLDQGLQFLIQYYNGEERAKGNILERFSAQQFPDLHSELNLSSLELGDSALYFCASSVVASGGLADTQYFGPGTRLTVL.

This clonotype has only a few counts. CDR3 coding DNA: TGCAGTGCTCCGGTTCTAAGTAATTCACCCCTCCACTTT. Translating gives CSAPVLSNSPLHF. The V call is TRBV20-1, the J call TRBJ1-6; no clear D gene. Germline loops: CDR1 DFQATT, CDR2 SNEGSKA (reference sequence). The V and J ends lost 5 bases and 6 bases respectively, with 11 bases between them. This CDR3 spans 13 amino acids.

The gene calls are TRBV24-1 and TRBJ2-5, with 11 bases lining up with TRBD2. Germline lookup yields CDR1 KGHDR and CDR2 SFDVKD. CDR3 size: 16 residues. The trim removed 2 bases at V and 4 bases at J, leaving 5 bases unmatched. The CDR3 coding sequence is TGTGCCACCAGTGATTCGTTTGGGACTAGCGGAGAGACCCAGTACTTC. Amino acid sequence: CATSDSFGTSGETQYF.

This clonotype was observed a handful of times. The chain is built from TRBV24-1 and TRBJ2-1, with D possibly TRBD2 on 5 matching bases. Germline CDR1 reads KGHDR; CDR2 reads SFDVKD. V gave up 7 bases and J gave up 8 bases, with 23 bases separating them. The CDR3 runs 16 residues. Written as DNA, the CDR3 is TGTGCCACCAGCGAGAAACGTGGACTCGCCGCGGATGAGCAGTTCTTC. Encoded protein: CATSEKRGLAADEQFF.

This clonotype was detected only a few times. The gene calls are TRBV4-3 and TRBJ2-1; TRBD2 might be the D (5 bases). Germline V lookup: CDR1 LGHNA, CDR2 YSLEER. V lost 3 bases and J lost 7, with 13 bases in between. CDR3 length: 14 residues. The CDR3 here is CASSHRTGPNEQFF. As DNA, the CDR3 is TGCGCCAGCAGCCACAGGACTGGGCCAAATGAGCAGTTCTTC.

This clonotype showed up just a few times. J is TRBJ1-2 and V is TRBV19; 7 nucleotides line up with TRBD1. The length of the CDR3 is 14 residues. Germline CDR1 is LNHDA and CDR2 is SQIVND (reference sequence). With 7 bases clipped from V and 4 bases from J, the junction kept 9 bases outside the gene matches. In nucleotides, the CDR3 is TGTGCCAGTACCGAGGGACAGTTTTCCTATGGCTACACCTTC. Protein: CASTEGQFSYGYTF.

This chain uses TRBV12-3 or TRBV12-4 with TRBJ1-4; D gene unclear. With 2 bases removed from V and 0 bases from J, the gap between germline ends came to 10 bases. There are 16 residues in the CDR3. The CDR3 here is CASSLYGVSTNEKLFF. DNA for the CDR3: TGTGCCAGCAGTTTATATGGGGTTTCAACTAATGAAAAACTGTTTTTT.

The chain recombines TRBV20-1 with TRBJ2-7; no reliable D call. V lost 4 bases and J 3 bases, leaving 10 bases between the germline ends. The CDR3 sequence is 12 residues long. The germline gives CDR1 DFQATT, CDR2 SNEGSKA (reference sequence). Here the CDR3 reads CSANWGNYEQYF. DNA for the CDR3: TGCAGTGCTAACTGGGGAAACTACGAGCAGTACTTC.

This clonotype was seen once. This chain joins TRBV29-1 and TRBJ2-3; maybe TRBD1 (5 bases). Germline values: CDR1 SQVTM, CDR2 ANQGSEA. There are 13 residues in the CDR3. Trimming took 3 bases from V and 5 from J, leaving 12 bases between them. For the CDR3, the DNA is TGCAGCGTTGATGACGGCAGGGTAGATACGCAGTATTTT. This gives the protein CSVDDGRVDTQYF.

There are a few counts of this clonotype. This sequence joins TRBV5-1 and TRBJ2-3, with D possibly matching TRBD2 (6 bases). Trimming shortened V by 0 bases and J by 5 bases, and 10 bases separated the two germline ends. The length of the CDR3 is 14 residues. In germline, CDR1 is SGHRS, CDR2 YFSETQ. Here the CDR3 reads CASSLGPSVDTQYF. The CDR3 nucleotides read TGCGCCAGCAGCTTGGGGCCTAGCGTAGATACGCAGTATTTT.

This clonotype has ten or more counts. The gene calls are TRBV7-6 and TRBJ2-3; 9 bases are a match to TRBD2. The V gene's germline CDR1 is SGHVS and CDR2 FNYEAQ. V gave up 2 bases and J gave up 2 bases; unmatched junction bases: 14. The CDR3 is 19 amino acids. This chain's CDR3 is CASSLNSGSFPHFTDTQYF. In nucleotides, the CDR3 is TGTGCCAGCAGCTTAAATAGCGGGAGCTTCCCCCACTTCACAGATACGCAGTATTTT.

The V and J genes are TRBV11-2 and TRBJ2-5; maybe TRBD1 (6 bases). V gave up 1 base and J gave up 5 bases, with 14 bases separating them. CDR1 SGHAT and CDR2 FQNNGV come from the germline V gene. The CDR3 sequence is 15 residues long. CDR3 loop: CASSLASGDLETQYF. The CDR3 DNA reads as TGTGCCAGCAGCTTAGCTTCAGGGGACCTGGAGACCCAGTACTTC.

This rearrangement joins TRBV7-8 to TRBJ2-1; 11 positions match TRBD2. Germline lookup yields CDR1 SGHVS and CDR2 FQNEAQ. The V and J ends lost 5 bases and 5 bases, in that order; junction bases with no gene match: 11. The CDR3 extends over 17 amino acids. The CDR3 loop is CASSLMIAGGPHNEQFF. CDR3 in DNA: TGTGCCAGCAGCCTGATGATAGCGGGAGGGCCCCACAATGAGCAGTTCTTC.